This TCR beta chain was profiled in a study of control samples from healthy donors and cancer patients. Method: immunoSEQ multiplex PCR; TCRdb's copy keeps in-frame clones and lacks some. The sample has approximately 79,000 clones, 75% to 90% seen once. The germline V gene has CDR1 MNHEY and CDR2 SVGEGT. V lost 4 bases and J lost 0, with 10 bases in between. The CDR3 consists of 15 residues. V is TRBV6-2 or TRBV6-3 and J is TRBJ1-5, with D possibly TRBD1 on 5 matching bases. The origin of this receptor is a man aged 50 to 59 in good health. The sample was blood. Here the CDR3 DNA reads TGTGCCAGCAGTTGGCAGGGTGATAGCAATCAGCCCCAGCATTTT. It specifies CASSWQGDSNQPQHF.